Described below is a single T cell receptor beta chain sequence and its context. The target of this receptor is not known. Base qualities were left out, and no much larger clone turns up one base away. These data come from a study of cytomegalovirus exposure and HLA in healthy donors (dated by TCRdb to about 2017). Study-level background: An earlier analysis of 587 of the donors reported under 300 Gb of sequence data and around 100 million unique TCR beta sequences obtained from about 179 million T cells. Around 330 gigabases of sequencing data and around 80 million unique TCR sequences made up an early release that covered nearly 650 HLA-typed donors. The genetic ancestry cluster associated with self-reported Caucasian donors included 81% of the approximately 410 genotyped donors. The study aimed to test whether cataloging public T cell receptors could reveal signatures of past pathogen exposure. Using immunosequencing, the study profiled T cell repertoires from fewer than 700 subjects and related those repertoires to cytomegalovirus serostatus. Along with the approximately 620-subject first cohort, a separate validation cohort of over a hundred different subjects was used. To predict cytomegalovirus infection status, the study combined high-throughput TCR immunosequencing, statistical association of individual TCRs with disease status, and machine learning. In a later analysis, previously published TCR beta repertoires from about 640 donors were re-analyzed and high-resolution HLA genotyping was added so that TCR occurrence patterns could be studied. Rather than drawing on any new phenotypic data, the later analysis identified candidate immune exposures from TCR beta sequences and the way those sequences occurred across donors. An earlier analysis of 587 of the donors used high-throughput TCR beta sequencing to judge whether each TCR beta V gene segment behaved as functional or pseudogenic. Donor age, sex, ethnicity and CMV serostatus were collected together with the repertoire data. In a later genetic analysis, genome-wide SNP genotypes for 398 of the 666 donors were used, and that subset was treated as a discovery cohort. All discovery cohort repertoires had been generated on a single sequencing platform. HLA typing included class I and class II loci at four-digit resolution. The number of typed donors differed by locus: about 620-640 for A, B, C, DRB1 and DQB1; approximately 520 for DQA1; 606 for DPA1; and around 450 for DPB1. About five DR-DQ haplotypes were treated as single units for association and clustering because of strong linkage in the cohort. On average, roughly 240,000 unique TCR beta nucleotide sequences were sequenced per donor among 398 genotyped donors of the cohort, with 15% to 20% of those sequences being non-productive.

The cohort consisted of fewer than 700 healthy bone marrow donors. At the time of sampling, all cohort members were nominally healthy, though unrecorded immune exposures were likely present. The donor was CMV seropositive and belonged to the group of more than 250 seropositive cohort members. Each donor provided a peripheral blood sample, and peripheral blood mononuclear cells were used for TCR beta sequencing. The Qiagen DNeasy Blood Extraction Kit was used to extract genomic DNA from the blood cell samples. General study outcomes and caveats: A total of 150 or so TCR beta chains were listed by the study as associated with cytomegalovirus. The earlier analysis of approximately 560 of the donors excluded seventeen rarely observed V segments, including chromosome 9 orphons, because counts were too low. In both the original and validation cohorts, the classifier was reported to diagnose cytomegalovirus status with high specificity and sensitivity. An earlier analysis of some 560 of the donors showed that most TCR beta V segments appeared in productive rearrangements either about 90% or about 30% of the time, which broadly matched IMGT annotations. It was suggested by the authors that the approach could potentially be generalized to other disease states and immunological phenotypes. This cohort had only TCR beta chains sequenced, and the lack of alpha or paired-chain data limited which features could be detected. A later analysis reported that several top co-occurrence clusters appeared linked to parvovirus B19, influenza, CMV and Epstein-Barr virus. A later genetic analysis associated a missense DCLRE1C variant with V-gene and J-gene trimming of TCR beta chains, and an independent cohort replicated the association. A further reported finding was that TCR beta sequences accurately predicted the HLA-A and HLA-B alleles for most subjects in the first cohort. Sequencing depth was assumed to be roughly uniform across donors in the presence/absence analyses, though that assumption may not hold. Assigning TCR associations to individual alleles was difficult when HLA alleles, especially DR and DQ, strongly co-occurred. Most TCR sequences were observed very rarely across donors, whereas some public TCRs were present in many individuals. A later analysis found that most CMV-associated TCR beta chains appeared HLA-restricted, with HLA associations seemingly driven largely by CMV exposure. At a false discovery rate of 0.05, a later analysis linked 16,951 TCR beta sequences to specific HLA alleles. Because HLA typing was unavailable for some donors at each locus, only the typed subset was used in association tests. In vitro tests confirmed that a few of the cytomegalovirus-associated TCR beta chains recognize cytomegalovirus antigens. Correlated functional status among segregating V segments might be attributable to linkage disequilibrium, but an unknown experimental factor could not be ruled out. Some IMGT-functional V segments, including TRBV6-2 and TRBV6-3, could not be told apart with the 87-base-pair reads, so those segments were excluded. For the cohort, immune exposure information was limited to CMV serostatus. In a later analysis, TCR association rates were found to vary across HLA loci, with the most associated TCRs seen for DRB1 alleles and the fewest for HLA-C alleles. A cluster of highly shared sequence variants was judged likely to represent a technical artifact of the sequencing pipeline. In a later analysis, HLA-associated TCR beta chains were found to be more clonally expanded and to have lower generation probabilities than equally common non-associated chains. In a later genetic analysis, fewer N-insertions in productive TCRs were reported among donors in an Asian-associated ancestry cluster than the roughly 700-donor mean.

Spanning cysteine to phenylalanine, the CDR3 consists of 15 amino acids. The entry retains the CDR3 DNA only, 45 bases that are in frame from base 1. Trimming leaves V shorter by 6 bases and J shorter by 6 bases, with the junction holding 13 bases beyond the gene matches. The germline V gene (reference sequence) specifies MNHNY as CDR1 and SVGAGI as CDR2. To prepare the library, the immunoSEQ multiplex PCR assay was applied. For the multiplex PCR, a mixture combining 60 forward primers for TCR Vbeta segments and 13 reverse primers for TCR Jbeta segments was used. A multiplex PCR assay on genomic DNA amplified the CDR3 region of rearranged TCR beta genes. The amplified TCR beta libraries were sequenced on the Illumina HiSeq System as 87-base-pair reads. The authors' pipeline ran thus. A later analysis tallied tens of millions of unique TCR beta chains across the 610 or so repertoires, and 10 million to 11 million of those chains were shared by two or more donors. Raw reads were error-corrected and collapsed into unique sequences by a nearest-neighbor algorithm in which closely related sequences were merged to remove PCR and sequencing errors. To assign V, D and J gene segments, CDR3 sequences were aligned to IMGT reference sequences. For a sequence to be retained, a match of at least six nucleotides was required to both a V gene segment and a J gene segment. A rearrangement was called productive if the CDR3 had no stop codons and remained in frame with V and J, and every other rearrangement was called non-productive. Following IMGT convention, CDR3 was defined as the stretch from the second conserved V-encoded cysteine up to the conserved J-encoded phenylalanine. The earlier analysis of about 500 of the donors excluded sequences that lacked an unambiguous match to a single V gene segment. An earlier analysis of 587 of the donors classified V segments as functional when productive rearrangements were above 56.7% and as segregating when the standard deviation between donors was above 5%. A statistical classification framework was built to diagnose cytomegalovirus status from the catalog of TCR beta chain sequences. In a later analysis, V and J genes were assigned by comparing TCR nucleotide sequences against IMGT/GENE-DB human TR gene sequences. The TCRdist pipeline was used in a later analysis to assign CDR3 sequences and most-parsimonious VDJ recombination scenarios. A later analysis defined each TCR beta chain by its CDR3 amino acid sequence plus V-gene family, and excluded reads lacking a unique V-gene family. A later analysis removed 592 highly shared, low-generation-probability nucleotide sequences to deal with suspected cross-contamination and a sequencing artifact. In a later analysis, a clonal expansion index was calculated for each public chain from normalized within-repertoire ranks of inferred template counts. A later analysis computed generation probabilities with a VDJ recombination model fitted to out-of-frame rearrangements, and checked the results against IGoR. In a later analysis, TCR-TCR, TCR-HLA and TCR-CMV co-occurrence was scored with hypergeometric tests, and a repertoire-size bias correction was applied to TCR pairs. A later analysis estimated false discovery rates by permuting HLA or CMV assignments 20 times. In a later analysis, co-occurring TCRs were grouped with DBSCAN, and TCRdist sequence similarity was added when clustering was performed within HLA-allele-positive subsets. Co-occurrence clustering excluded repertoires with fewer than 30,000 or more than 120,000 public chains, plus five with anomalous nucleotide sharing. TCRdb obtained this table from immuneACCESS and retained in-frame rearrangements with V and J assigned. These tables miss some clones; where compared with another copy, unresolved V genes account for less than half of the shortfall, and the remainder is unexplained. V and J calls and clone size are given by that table; D and trimming were obtained from the DNA. For this sample there are 150,000 to 180,000 clones; roughly 83% appear just once. Jointly, the top ten make up 7.5% to 9% of the sample.

This sequence uses TRBV6-6 and TRBJ1-2; 7 middle bases align to TRBD1. The clonotype comes from a man aged 25 to 40 in good health and CMV-seropositive. The sample consisted of PBMCs. The DNA sequence is given as TGTGCCAGCAGGGACCGACAGGGATATAGTGATGGCTACACCTTC. Translated, this is CASRDRQGYSDGYTF.